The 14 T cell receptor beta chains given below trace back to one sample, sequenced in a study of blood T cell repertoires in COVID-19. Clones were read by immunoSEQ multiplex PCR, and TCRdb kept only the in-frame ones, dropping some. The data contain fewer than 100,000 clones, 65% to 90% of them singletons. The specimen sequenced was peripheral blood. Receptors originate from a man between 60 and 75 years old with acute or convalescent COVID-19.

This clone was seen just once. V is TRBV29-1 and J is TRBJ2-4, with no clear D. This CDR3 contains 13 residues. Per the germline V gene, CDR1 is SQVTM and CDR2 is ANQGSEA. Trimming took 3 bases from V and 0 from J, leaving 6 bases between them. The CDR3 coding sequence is TGCAGCGTTGAGAGGATAGCCAAAAACATTCAGTACTTC. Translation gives CSVERIAKNIQYF.

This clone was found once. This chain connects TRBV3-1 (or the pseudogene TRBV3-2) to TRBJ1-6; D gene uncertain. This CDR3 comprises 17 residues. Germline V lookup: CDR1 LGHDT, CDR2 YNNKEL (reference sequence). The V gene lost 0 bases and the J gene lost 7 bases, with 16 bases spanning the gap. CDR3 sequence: CASSQEGGSRANSPLHF. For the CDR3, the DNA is TGTGCCAGCAGCCAAGAGGGAGGGTCTCGCGCCAATTCACCCCTCCACTTT.

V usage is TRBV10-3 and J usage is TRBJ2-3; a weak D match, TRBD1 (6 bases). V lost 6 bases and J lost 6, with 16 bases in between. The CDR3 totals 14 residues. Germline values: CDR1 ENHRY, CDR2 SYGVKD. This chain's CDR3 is CAIRAGTPSDTQYF. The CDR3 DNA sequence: TGTGCCATCAGAGCCGGGACACCTTCGGATACGCAGTATTTT.

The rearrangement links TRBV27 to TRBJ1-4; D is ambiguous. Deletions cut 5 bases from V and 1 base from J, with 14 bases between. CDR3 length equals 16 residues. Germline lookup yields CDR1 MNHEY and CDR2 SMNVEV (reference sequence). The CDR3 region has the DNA TGTGCCAGCAGTCCACTAGGACGGATAACTAATGAAAAACTGTTTTTT. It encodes CASSPLGRITNEKLFF.

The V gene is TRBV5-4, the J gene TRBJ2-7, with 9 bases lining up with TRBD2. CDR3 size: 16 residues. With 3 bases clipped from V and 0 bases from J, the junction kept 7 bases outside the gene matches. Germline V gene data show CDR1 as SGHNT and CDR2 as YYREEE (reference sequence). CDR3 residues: CASSSRLAVSSYEQYF. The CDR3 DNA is TGTGCCAGCAGCTCGAGACTAGCGGTAAGCTCCTACGAGCAGTACTTC.

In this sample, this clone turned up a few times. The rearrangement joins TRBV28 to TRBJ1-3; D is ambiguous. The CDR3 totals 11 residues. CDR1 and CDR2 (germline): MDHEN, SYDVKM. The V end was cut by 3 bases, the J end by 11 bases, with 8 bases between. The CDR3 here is CASSFEGAIYF. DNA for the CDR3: TGTGCCAGCAGTTTCGAGGGTGCCATATATTTT.

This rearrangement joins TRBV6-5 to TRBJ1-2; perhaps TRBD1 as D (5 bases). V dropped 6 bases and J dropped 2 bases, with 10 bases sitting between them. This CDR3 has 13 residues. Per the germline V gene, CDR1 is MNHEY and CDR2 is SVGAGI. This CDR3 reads CASSIQANYGYTF. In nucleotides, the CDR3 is TGTGCCAGCAGCATACAGGCGAACTATGGCTACACCTTC.

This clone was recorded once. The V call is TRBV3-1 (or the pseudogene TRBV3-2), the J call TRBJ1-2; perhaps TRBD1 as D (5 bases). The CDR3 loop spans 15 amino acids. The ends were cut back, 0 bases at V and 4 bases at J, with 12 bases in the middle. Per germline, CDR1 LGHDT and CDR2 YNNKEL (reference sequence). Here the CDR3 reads CASSQDSQGAYGYTF. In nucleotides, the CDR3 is TGTGCCAGCAGCCAAGATAGCCAGGGCGCCTATGGCTACACCTTC.

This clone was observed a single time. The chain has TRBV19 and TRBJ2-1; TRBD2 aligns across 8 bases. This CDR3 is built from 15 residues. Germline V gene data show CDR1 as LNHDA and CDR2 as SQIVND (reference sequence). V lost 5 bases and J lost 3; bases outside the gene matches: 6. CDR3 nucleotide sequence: TGTGCCAGTAGTCCCAGCGGGGGCTTCTACAATGAGCAGTTCTTC. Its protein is CASSPSGGFYNEQFF.

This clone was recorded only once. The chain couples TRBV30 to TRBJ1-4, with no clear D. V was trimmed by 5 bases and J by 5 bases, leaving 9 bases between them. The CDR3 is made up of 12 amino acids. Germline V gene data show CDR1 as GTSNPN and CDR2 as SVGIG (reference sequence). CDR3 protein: CAWGQKNEKLFF. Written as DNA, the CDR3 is TGTGCCTGGGGCCAGAAGAATGAAAAACTGTTTTTT.

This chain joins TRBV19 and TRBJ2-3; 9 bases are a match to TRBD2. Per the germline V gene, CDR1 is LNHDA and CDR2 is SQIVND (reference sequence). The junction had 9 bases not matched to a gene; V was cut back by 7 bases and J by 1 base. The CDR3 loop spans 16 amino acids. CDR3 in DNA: TGTGCCAGTACGACTAGCGGAAGGCCTCGCACAGATACGCAGTATTTT. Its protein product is CASTTSGRPRTDTQYF.

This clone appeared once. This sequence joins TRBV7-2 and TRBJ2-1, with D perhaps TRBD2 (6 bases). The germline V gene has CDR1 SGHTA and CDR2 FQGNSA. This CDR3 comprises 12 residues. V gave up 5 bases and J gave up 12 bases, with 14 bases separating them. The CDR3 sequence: CASSAHLAWQFF. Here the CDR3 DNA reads TGTGCCAGCAGCGCCCACCTAGCGTGGCAGTTCTTC.

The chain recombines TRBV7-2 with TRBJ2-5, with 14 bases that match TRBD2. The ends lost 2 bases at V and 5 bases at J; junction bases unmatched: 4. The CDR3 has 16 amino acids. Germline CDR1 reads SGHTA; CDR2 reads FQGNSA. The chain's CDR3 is CASSLRGLAGVETQYF. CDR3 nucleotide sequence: TGTGCCAGCAGCTTACGGGGACTAGCGGGGGTGGAGACCCAGTACTTC.

DNA of the CDR3: TGTGCCACCCGTGGCACAAGGGACAGCCAGACTGGCTACACCTTC. This gives the protein CATRGTRDSQTGYTF. The chain uses TRBV6-5 and TRBJ1-2; 7 bases align to TRBD1. The V and J ends lost 10 bases and 7 bases, in that order; junction bases with no gene match: 18. Germline V gene data show CDR1 as MNHEY and CDR2 as SVGAGI. The CDR3 is 15 amino acids.